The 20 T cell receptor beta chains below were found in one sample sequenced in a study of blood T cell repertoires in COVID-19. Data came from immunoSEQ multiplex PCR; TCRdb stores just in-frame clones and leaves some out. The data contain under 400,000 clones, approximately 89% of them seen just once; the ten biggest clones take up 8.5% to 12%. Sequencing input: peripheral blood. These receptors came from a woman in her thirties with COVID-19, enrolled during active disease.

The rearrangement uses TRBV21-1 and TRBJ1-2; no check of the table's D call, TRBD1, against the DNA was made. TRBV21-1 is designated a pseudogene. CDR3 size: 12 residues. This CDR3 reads CASNNRGRGYTF. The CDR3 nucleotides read TGTGCCAGCAACAACAGGGGGCGGGGCTACACCTTC.

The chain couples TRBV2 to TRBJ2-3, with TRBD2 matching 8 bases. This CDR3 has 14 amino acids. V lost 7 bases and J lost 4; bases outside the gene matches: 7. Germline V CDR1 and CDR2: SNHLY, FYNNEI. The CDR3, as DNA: TGTGCCAGCAAAAGCGGGAGTTCATCAGATACGCAGTATTTT. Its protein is CASKSGSSSDTQYF.

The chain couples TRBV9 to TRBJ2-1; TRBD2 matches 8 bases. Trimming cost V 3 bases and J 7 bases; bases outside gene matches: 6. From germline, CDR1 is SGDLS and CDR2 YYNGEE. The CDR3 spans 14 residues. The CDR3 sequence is CASSGPPSGNEQFF. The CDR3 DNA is TGTGCCAGCAGCGGACCACCTAGCGGGAATGAGCAGTTCTTC.

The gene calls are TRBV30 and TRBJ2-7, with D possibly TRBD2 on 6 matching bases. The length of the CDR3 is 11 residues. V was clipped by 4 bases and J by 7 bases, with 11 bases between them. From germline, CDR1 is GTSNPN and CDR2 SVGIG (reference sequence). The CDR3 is CAWTRGREQYF. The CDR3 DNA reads TGTGCCTGGACCCGGGGGAGGGAGCAGTACTTC.

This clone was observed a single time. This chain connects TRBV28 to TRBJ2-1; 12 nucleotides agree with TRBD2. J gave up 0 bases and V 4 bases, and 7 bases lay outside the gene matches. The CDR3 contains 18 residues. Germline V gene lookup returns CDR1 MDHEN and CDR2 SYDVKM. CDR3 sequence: CASSSSPSGRGSYNEQFF. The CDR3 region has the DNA TGTGCCAGCAGTTCCTCCCCTAGCGGGAGGGGCTCCTACAATGAGCAGTTCTTC.

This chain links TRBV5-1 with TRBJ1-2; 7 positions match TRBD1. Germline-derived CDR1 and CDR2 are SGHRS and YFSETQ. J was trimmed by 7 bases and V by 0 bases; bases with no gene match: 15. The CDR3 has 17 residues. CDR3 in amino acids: CASSLGPGQLDLRGYTF. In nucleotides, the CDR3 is TGCGCCAGCAGCTTGGGACCGGGACAGCTAGACCTCCGTGGCTACACCTTC.

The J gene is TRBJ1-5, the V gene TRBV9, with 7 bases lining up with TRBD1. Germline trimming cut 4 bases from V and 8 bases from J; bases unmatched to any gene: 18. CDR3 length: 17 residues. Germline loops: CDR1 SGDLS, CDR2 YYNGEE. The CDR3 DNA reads TGTGCCAGCAGCCCAGGCGGGACAGATGGGGGTTGGGAGCCCCAGCATTTT. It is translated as CASSPGGTDGGWEPQHF.

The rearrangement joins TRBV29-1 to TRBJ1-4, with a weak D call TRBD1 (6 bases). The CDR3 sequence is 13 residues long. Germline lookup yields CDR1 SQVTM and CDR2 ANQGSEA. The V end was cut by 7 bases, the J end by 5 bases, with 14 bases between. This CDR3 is CSAEDRWNEKLFF. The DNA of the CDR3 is TGCAGCGCCGAGGACAGATGGAATGAAAAACTGTTTTTT.

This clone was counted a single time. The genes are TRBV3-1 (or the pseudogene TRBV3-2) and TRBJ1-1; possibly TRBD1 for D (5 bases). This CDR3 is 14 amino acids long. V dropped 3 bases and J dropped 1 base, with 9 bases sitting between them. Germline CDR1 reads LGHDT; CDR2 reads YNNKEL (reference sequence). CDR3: CASSHRQPNTEAFF. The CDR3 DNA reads TGTGCCAGCAGCCACAGACAGCCGAACACTGAAGCTTTCTTT.

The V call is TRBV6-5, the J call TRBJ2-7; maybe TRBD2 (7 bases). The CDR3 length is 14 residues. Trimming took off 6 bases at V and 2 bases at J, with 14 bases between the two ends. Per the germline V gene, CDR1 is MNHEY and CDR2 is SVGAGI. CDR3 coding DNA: TGTGCCAGCAGGGGAGGGGCAGGGGCCTACGAGCAGTACTTC. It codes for CASRGGAGAYEQYF.

The CDR3 sequence is CAAREYTSTDTQYF. In DNA form, the CDR3 reads TGTGCCGCTAGGGAGTATACTAGCACAGATACGCAGTATTTT. V and J are TRBV2 and TRBJ2-3, with D possibly being TRBD2 (5 bases). Germline V gives CDR1 SNHLY, CDR2 FYNNEI. V gave up 11 bases and J gave up 0 bases, with 15 bases separating them. The CDR3 length is 14 residues.

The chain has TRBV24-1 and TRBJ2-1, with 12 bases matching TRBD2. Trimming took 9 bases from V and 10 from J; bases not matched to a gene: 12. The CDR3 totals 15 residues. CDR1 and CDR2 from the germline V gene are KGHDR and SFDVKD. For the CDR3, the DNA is TGTGCCACCGCCGCCGGGACTAGCGGGTTACGGGAGCAGTTCTTC. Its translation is CATAAGTSGLREQFF.

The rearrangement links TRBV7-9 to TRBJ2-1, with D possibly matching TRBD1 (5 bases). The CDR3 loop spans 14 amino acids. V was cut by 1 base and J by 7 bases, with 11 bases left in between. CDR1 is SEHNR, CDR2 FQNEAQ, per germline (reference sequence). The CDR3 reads CASSLEGLGNEQFF. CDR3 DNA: TGTGCCAGCAGCTTAGAGGGGTTGGGGAATGAGCAGTTCTTC.

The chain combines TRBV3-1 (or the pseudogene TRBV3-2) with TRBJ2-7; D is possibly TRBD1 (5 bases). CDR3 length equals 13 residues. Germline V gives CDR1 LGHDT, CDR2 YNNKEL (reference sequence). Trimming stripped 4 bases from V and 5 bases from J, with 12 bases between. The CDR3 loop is CASSPILGDEQYF. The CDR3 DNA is TGTGCCAGCAGCCCTATTCTAGGGGACGAGCAGTACTTC.

For the CDR3, the DNA is TGTGCCATCAGTGGGGCAAGGTTGGCCCACGAGCAGTACTTC. Translated: CAISGARLAHEQYF. The chain links TRBV10-3 to TRBJ2-7; D remains ambiguous. The CDR3 totals 14 residues. Trimming removed 4 bases at V and 5 bases at J, with 15 bases between. From germline, CDR1 is ENHRY and CDR2 SYGVKD.

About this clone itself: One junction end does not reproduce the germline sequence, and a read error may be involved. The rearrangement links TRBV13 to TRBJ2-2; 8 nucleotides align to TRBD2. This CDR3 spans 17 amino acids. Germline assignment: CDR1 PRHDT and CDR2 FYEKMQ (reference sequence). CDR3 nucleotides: TGTGCCAGCAGCCTAGGGGCTAGCGGGCTCCACACCGGGGAGCTGTTTTTT. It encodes CASSLGASGLHTGELFF.

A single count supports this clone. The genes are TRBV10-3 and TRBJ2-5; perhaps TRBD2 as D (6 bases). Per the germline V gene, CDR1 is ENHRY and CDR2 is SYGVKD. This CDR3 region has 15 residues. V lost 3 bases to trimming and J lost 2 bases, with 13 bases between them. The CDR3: CAISEPGLLQETQYF. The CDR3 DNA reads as TGTGCCATCAGTGAACCGGGACTTCTACAAGAGACCCAGTACTTC.

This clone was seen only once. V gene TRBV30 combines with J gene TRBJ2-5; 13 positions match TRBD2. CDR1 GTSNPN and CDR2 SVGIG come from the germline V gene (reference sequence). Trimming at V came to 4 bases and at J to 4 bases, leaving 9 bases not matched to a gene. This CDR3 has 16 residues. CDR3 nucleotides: TGTGCCTGGATTCGGCGGGGACTAGCGGGATCAGAGACCCAGTACTTC. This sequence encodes CAWIRRGLAGSETQYF.

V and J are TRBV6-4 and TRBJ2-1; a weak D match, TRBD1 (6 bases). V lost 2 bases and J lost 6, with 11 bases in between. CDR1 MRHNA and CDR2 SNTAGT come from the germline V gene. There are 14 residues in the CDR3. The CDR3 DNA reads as TGTGCCAGCAGTGACCCCGGACAGCCCAATGAGCAGTTCTTC. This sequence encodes CASSDPGQPNEQFF.

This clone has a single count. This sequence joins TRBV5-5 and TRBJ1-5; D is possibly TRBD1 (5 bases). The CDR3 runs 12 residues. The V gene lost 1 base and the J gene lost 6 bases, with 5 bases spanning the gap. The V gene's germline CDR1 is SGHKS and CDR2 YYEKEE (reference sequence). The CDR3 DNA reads TGTGCCAGCAGCTTGAGGGGTCAGCCCCAGCATTTT. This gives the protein CASSLRGQPQHF.